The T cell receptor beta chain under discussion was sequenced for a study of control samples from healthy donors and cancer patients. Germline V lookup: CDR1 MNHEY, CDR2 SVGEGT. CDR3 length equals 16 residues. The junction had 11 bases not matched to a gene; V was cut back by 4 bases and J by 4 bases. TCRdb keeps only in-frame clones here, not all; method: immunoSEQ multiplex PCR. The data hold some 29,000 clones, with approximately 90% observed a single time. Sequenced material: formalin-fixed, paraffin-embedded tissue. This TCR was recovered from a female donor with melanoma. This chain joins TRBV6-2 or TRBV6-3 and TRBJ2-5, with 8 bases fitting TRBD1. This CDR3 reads CASSSELDRVVETQYF. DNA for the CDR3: TGTGCCAGCAGTTCCGAACTGGACAGGGTGGTAGAGACCCAGTACTTC.